The text below deals with one TCR beta chain. The entry originates in a study of blood T cell repertoires in COVID-19. Study as a whole: Sources were T cells, B-cell-depleted T cells, or PBMCs; the material itself was cDNA or gDNA.

Authors' analysis steps: The authors estimated nucleated cell counts from reference gene primer amplification. TCRdb's copy holds only in-frame clones and misses some; the assay was immunoSEQ multiplex PCR. That table is the source of V, J and clone size, and D and trimming were worked out from the DNA. This table has 250,000 to 300,000 clones, around 84% appearing once. Germline CDR1 and CDR2: LNHDA and SQIVND (reference sequence). This CDR3 is 14 amino acids long. V shed 5 bases and J shed 8 bases, with 18 bases lying between them. Source material: PBMCs or T cells enriched from blood (not recorded which). The TCR comes from a man aged 30-40 years with acute COVID-19. This chain links TRBV19 with TRBJ1-2; the D gene is possibly TRBD1 (6 bases). The CDR3 DNA is TGTGCCAGTAGTTCAGGCAGGGGACTAAAGGGCTACACCTTC. Translation: CASSSGRGLKGYTF.